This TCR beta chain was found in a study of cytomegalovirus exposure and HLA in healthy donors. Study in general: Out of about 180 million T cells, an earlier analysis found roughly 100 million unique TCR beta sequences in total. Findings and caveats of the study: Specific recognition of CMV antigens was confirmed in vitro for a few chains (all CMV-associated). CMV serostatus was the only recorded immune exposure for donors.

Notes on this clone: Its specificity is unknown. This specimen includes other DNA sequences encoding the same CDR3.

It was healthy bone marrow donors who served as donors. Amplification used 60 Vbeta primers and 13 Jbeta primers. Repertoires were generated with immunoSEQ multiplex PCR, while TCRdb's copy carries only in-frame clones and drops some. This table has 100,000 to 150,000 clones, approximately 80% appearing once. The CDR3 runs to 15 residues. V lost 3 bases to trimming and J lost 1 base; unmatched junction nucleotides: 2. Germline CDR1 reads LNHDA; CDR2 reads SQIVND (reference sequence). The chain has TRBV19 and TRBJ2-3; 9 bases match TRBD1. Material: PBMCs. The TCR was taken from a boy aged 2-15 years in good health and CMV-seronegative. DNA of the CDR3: TGTGCCAGTAGTATGGGACAGGGCCGCACAGATACGCAGTATTTT. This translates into CASSMGQGRTDTQYF.